This record concerns one TCR beta chain sequence. The sample originates from a study of Ad26.COV2.S vaccination and SARS-CoV-2 variants. Regarding treatment: 19 received Ad26.COV2.S at low or high dose, single or two shots; 5 received placebo; per-sample allocation not given. Sampling happened 63 days after the first vaccine or placebo injection. Sequenced by immunoSEQ multiplex PCR; TCRdb stores in-frame clones only, minus some. The table has some 400,000 clones, about nine tenths seen once. The sequencing used peripheral blood, collected in a trial of Ad26.COV2.S vaccine versus placebo. The source of this sequence is a person aged 18-60 years who received the Ad26.COV2.S COVID-19 vaccine or a placebo.

As DNA, the CDR3 is TGTGCCAGCAGTCGAGACAGTAGCAATCAGCCCCAGCATTTT. Residues: CASSRDSSNQPQHF. The chain carries TRBV6-2 or TRBV6-3 and TRBJ1-5, with D tentatively TRBD1 (5 bases). Between the trimmed V and J ends, which lost 5 bases and 0 bases, there was a span of 8 bases. The CDR3 contains 14 residues. Germline CDR1 and CDR2: MNHEY and SVGEGT.